This T cell receptor (beta chain) is drawn from a study of T cell responses to AZD1222 COVID-19 vaccine. Sequencing used immunoSEQ multiplex PCR; TCRdb keeps in-frame clones, though not all of them. Of about 100,000 clones listed, about 86% are singletons. Per germline, CDR1 MDHEN and CDR2 SYDVKM. The ends lost 6 bases at V and 2 bases at J; junction bases unmatched: 6. The CDR3 length is 14 residues. Comments on this clone: The antigen remains unidentified.

General study findings and limits: With two AZD1222 doses given, Spike-specific TCR breadth and depth both rose.

Specimen: peripheral blood, collected on day 0 of AZD1222 vaccination. This chain links TRBV28 with TRBJ2-5, with 7 bases fitting TRBD1. The TCR sequence derives from an adult in good health. The CDR3 DNA follows: TGTGCCAGCAGATCAACAGGGGAGCAAGAGACCCAGTACTTC. Translated, it gives CASRSTGEQETQYF.